This entry is about one T cell receptor (beta chain). The V gene's germline CDR1 is LGHNA and CDR2 YSLEER. CDR3 length equals 19 residues. V shed 3 bases and J shed 7 bases, with 28 bases lying between them. Expressed TCRB transcripts were sequenced because the isolated RNA had all been reverse transcribed beforehand. The data were produced by immunoSEQ multiplex PCR, yet TCRdb's version contains in-frame clones alone and is incomplete. Here the sample spans hundreds of thousands of clones, about a sixth being singletons. The record originates from a study of beta chain features in type 1 diabetes. Stem cell-like memory, regulatory, central memory and naive CD4+ cells were sorted via CD45RO/CCR7/CD25/CD127/CD95/CD27.

Sequenced sample: naive CD4+ T cells from blood. The rearrangement uses TRBV4-3 and TRBJ1-5; perhaps TRBD1 as D (5 bases). The sequence was collected from a man in his late teens or twenties in good health. DNA of the CDR3: TGCGCCAGCAGCCAGGAAATTCAGAGCGGGACCAAGTTTTTGCAGCCCCAGCATTTT. Translated: CASSQEIQSGTKFLQPQHF.